The following is a T cell receptor beta chain sequence with its context. The antigen is not known. This entry is derived from a study of T cell responses to AZD1222 COVID-19 vaccine. The CDR3 loop spans 15 amino acids. Per germline, CDR1 SGDLS and CDR2 YYNGEE. Deletions cut 0 bases from V and 2 bases from J, with 11 bases between. Method: immunoSEQ multiplex PCR; TCRdb's copy keeps in-frame clones and lacks some. The table has about 150,000 clones, around 90% seen once; the top ten hold under 4.5%. Combined were second doses at about 4 or about 12 weeks. General observations from the study: Only six people who got AZD1222 tested seropositive at baseline. In all cases, repertoires were sampled only after the peak T cell response. Reportedly, nearly half of unique spike TCRs recognized epitopes outside B.1.351/B.1.1.7 mutations.

V gene TRBV9 combines with J gene TRBJ2-5; D might be TRBD1 (5 bases). This receptor was identified in an adult who received the AZD1222 COVID-19 vaccine. The sequenced sample was peripheral blood, obtained 28 days after the second AZD1222 dose. CDR3 loop: CASSVGGLGQETQYF. The CDR3 DNA sequence: TGTGCCAGCAGCGTAGGGGGCCTTGGGCAAGAGACCCAGTACTTC.